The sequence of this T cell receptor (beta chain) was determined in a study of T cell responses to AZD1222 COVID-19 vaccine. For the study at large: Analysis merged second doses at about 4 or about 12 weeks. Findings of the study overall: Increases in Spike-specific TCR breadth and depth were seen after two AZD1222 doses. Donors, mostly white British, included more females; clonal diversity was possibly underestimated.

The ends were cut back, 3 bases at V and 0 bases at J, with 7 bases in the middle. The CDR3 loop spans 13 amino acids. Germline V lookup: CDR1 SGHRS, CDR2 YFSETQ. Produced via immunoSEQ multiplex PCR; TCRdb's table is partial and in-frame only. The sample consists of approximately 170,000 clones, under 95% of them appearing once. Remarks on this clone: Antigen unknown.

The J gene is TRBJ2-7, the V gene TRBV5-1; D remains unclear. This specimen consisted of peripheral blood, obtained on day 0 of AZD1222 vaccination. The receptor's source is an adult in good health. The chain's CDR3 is CASSYGNSYEQYF. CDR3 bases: TGCGCCAGCAGCTACGGAAACTCCTACGAGCAGTACTTC.